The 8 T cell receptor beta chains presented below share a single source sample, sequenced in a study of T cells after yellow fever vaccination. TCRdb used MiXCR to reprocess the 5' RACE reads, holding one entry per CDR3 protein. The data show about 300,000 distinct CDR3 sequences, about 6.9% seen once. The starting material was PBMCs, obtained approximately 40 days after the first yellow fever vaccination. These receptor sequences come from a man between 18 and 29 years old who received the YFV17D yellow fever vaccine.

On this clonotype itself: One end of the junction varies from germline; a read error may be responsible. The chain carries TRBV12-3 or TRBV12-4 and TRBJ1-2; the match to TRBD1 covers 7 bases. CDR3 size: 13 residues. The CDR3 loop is CASSFHFRDSVAF. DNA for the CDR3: TGTGCCAGCAGTTTCCACTTCCGGGACAGCGTTGCCTTC.

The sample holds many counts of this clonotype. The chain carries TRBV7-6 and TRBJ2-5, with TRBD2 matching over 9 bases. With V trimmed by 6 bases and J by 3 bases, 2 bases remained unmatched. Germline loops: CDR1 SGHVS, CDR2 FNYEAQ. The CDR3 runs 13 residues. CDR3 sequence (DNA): TGTGCCAGCAGAGCTAGCGGGGAAGAGACCCAGTACTTC. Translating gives CASRASGEETQYF.

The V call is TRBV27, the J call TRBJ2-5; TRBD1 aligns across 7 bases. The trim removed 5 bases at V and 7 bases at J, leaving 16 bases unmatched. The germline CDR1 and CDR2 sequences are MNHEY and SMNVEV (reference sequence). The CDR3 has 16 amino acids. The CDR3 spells CASSERTGGWGRTQYF. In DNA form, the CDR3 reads TGTGCCAGCAGTGAAAGGACAGGTGGTTGGGGACGGACCCAGTACTTC.

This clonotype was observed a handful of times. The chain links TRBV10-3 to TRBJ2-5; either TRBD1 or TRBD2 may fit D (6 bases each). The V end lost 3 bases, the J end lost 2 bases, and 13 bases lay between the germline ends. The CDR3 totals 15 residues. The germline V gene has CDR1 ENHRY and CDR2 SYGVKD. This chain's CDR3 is CAISDSRGAQETQYF. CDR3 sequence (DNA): TGTGCCATCAGTGATTCTAGGGGGGCTCAAGAGACCCAGTACTTC.

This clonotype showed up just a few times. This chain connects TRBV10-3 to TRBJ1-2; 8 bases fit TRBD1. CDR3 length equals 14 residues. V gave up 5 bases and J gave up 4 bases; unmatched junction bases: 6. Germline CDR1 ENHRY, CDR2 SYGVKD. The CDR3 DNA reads TGTGCCATCAGTCAACAGGACAGGGCCTATGGCTACACCTTC. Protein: CAISQQDRAYGYTF.

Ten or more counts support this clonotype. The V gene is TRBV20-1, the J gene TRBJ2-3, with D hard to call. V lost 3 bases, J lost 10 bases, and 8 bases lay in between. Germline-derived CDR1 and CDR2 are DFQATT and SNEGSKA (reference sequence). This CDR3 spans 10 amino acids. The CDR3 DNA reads TGCAGTGCTAGTTCAATAGCGCAGTATTTT. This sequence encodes CSASSIAQYF.

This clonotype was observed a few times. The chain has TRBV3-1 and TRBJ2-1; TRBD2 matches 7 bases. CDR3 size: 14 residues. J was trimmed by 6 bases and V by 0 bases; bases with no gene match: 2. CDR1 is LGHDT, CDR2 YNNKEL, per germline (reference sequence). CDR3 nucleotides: TGTGCCAGCAGCCAAGACGGGGGGACCAATGAGCAGTTCTTC. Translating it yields CASSQDGGTNEQFF.

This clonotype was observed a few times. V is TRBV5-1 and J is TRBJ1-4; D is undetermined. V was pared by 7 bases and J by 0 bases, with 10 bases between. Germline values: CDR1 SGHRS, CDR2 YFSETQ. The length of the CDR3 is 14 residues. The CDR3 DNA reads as TGCGCCAGCTTTGAGGGCCCAACTAATGAAAAACTGTTTTTT. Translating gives CASFEGPTNEKLFF.